What follows are 23 T cell receptor beta chains derived from one specimen sequenced in a study of response to subunit inactivated influenza vaccine. Each CDR3 protein gets one entry after TCRdb re-called the RT-PCR reads with MiXCR. This sample yields 650,000 to 700,000 distinct CDR3 sequences, of which less than 20% are seen a single time; roughly 11% belongs to the top ten. This material consisted of PBMCs from blood, taken approximately 12 days after vaccination. The receptor source for this set is a man aged 45-60 years who received an inactivated influenza vaccine.

The genes are TRBV7-2 and TRBJ2-3; 7 positions match TRBD2. This CDR3 region has 17 residues. V was pared by 0 bases and J by 3 bases, with 9 bases of the junction left unmatched. Germline V gene sequence: CDR1 SGHTA, CDR2 FQGNSA. CDR3 in amino acids: CASSLALSPSGTDTQYF. The CDR3 nucleotides read TGTGCCAGCAGCTTAGCGCTAAGTCCTAGCGGAACAGATACGCAGTATTTT.

The table lists this clonotype with a few counts. V gene TRBV19 combines with J gene TRBJ2-1; 10 bases align to TRBD2. CDR3 length: 16 residues. The germline gives CDR1 LNHDA, CDR2 SQIVND (reference sequence). The J segment lost 6 bases and the V segment lost 3 bases, leaving 8 bases of the junction unmatched. CDR3 region: CASSIRAGGPSNEQFF. CDR3 in DNA: TGTGCCAGTAGTATTCGAGCGGGGGGGCCCAGCAATGAGCAGTTCTTC.

This clonotype was seen only a few times. J is TRBJ2-3 and V is TRBV3-1; D tentatively reads TRBD1 or TRBD2 (6 bases each). Trimming shortened V by 2 bases and J by 2 bases, and 11 bases separated the two germline ends. This CDR3 is built from 15 residues. Germline V gene sequence: CDR1 LGHDT, CDR2 YNNKEL (reference sequence). The CDR3 spells CASSQTGTYTDTQYF. The CDR3 nucleotides are TGTGCCAGCAGCCAAACAGGGACTTACACAGATACGCAGTATTTT.

This clonotype was observed a handful of times. The J gene is TRBJ2-1, the V gene TRBV21-1; the D call of TRBD2 is as the table states it, not checked on the DNA. TRBV21-1 has pseudogene status. There are 19 residues in the CDR3. CDR3 bases: TGTGCCAGCAGCAAAGGCGGGGGGGAAGAGAAAAGCTCCTACAATGAGCAGTTCTTC. Translated, it gives CASSKGGGEEKSSYNEQFF.

This chain connects TRBV5-1 to TRBJ2-3; 9 nucleotides line up with TRBD2. The germline CDR1 and CDR2 sequences are SGHRS and YFSETQ. V was clipped by 5 bases and J by 0 bases; unmatched bases: 1. This CDR3 comprises 14 residues. Here the CDR3 reads CASRGTSSTDTQYF. In DNA form, the CDR3 reads TGCGCCAGCAGAGGGACTAGCAGCACAGATACGCAGTATTTT.

This chain joins TRBV12-3 or TRBV12-4 and TRBJ2-5; TRBD1 matches at 7 bases. V shed 6 bases and J 3 bases; nucleotides not matched to a gene: 7. The CDR3 covers 14 residues. Written as DNA, the CDR3 is TGTGCCAGCAGCGCCGGGACAGTAAAAGAGACCCAGTACTTC. Amino acid sequence: CASSAGTVKETQYF.

This rearrangement joins TRBV20-1 to TRBJ1-4; TRBD1 agrees at 7 bases. V trimming: 6 bases; J trimming: 7 bases; junction bases outside the gene matches: 8. CDR1 is DFQATT and CDR2 is SNEGSKA in the germline V gene (reference sequence). The CDR3 totals 13 residues. This CDR3 is CSATSGGSEKLFF. The DNA of the CDR3 is TGCAGTGCAACCTCAGGGGGGAGTGAAAAACTGTTTTTT.

V and J are TRBV4-2 and TRBJ2-7; 10 nucleotides line up with TRBD2. The CDR3 consists of 17 residues. J was trimmed by 2 bases and V by 0 bases; bases with no gene match: 7. Per germline, CDR1 LGHNA and CDR2 YNFKEQ. This CDR3 reads CASSQDSTTSGPYEQYF. CDR3 DNA sequence: TGTGCCAGCAGCCAAGATTCGACGACTAGCGGGCCCTACGAGCAGTACTTC.

This clonotype was recorded a few times. This chain joins TRBV6-6 and TRBJ1-3; D unclear. This CDR3 is 13 amino acids long. The germline gives CDR1 MNHNY, CDR2 SVGAGI (reference sequence). V gave up 3 bases and J gave up 4 bases, with 7 bases separating them. CDR3 in amino acids: CASSYTDGNTIYF. The CDR3 nucleotides are TGTGCCAGCAGTTATACAGACGGAAACACCATATATTTT.

The V call is TRBV18, the J call TRBJ1-5; TRBD1 matches 8 bases. The CDR3 loop spans 14 amino acids. CDR1 and CDR2 from the germline V gene are KGHSH and LQKENI. After removal of 0 bases from V and 8 bases from J, the junction contained 3 bases not matched to a gene. The CDR3 loop is CASSPPDRVKPQHF. CDR3 coding DNA: TGTGCCAGCTCACCACCGGACAGGGTAAAGCCCCAGCATTTT.

CDR3 amino acids: CSAWTSGRAGETQYF. Here the CDR3 DNA reads TGCAGTGCGTGGACTAGCGGGAGGGCCGGGGAGACCCAGTACTTC. The chain employs TRBV20-1 and TRBJ2-5, with 15 bases aligning to TRBD2. Trimming cost V 6 bases and J 5 bases; bases outside gene matches: 7. Germline V lookup: CDR1 DFQATT, CDR2 SNEGSKA (reference sequence). The CDR3 consists of 15 residues.

Only a few counts were recorded for this clonotype. V is TRBV20-1 and J is TRBJ2-3; D remains unclear. There are 13 residues in the CDR3. Trimming cost V 0 bases and J 2 bases, with 6 bases left between them. Germline V gene sequence: CDR1 DFQATT, CDR2 SNEGSKA (reference sequence). The CDR3 sequence: CSARDGVTDTQYF. Here the CDR3 DNA reads TGCAGTGCTAGAGATGGCGTCACAGATACGCAGTATTTT.

V and J are TRBV5-5 and TRBJ2-5; D remains unclear. This CDR3 spans 14 amino acids. The germline V gene has CDR1 SGHKS and CDR2 YYEKEE (reference sequence). V was clipped by 1 base and J by 0 bases, with 7 bases between them. The CDR3 region has the DNA TGTGCCAGCAGCTTGCTTCCGGACCAAGAGACCCAGTACTTC. It is translated as CASSLLPDQETQYF. The entire variable domain, with the rest obtained from reference TRBV5-5 and TRBJ2-5, is as follows: DAGVTQSPTHLIKTRGQQVTLRCSPISGHKSVSWYQQVLGQGPQFIFQYYEKEERGRGNFPDRFSARQFPNYSSELNVNALLLGDSALYLCASSLLPDQETQYFGPGTRLLVL.

This chain uses TRBV29-1 with TRBJ2-2; possibly TRBD2 for D (5 bases). Trimming shortened V by 5 bases and J by 7 bases, and 17 bases separated the two germline ends. Germline values: CDR1 SQVTM, CDR2 ANQGSEA. This CDR3 is 14 amino acids long. The CDR3 DNA reads as TGCAGCGTTAAAAAGGCGCGGGTAGACGGGGAGCTGTTTTTT. Protein product: CSVKKARVDGELFF.

This clonotype came up a few times. V gene TRBV24-1 combines with J gene TRBJ2-7; D possibly matches TRBD1 or TRBD2 (6 bases each). Germline V lookup: CDR1 KGHDR, CDR2 SFDVKD. The ends were cut back, 2 bases at V and 8 bases at J, with 18 bases in the middle. This CDR3 region has 15 residues. CDR3 residues: CATSDSGRGLTKQYF. The CDR3 DNA follows: TGTGCCACCAGTGATTCTGGCAGGGGACTTACGAAGCAGTACTTC.

In this sample, this clonotype turned up a few times. V usage is TRBV20-1 and J usage is TRBJ1-2; D uncertain. CDR3 size: 13 residues. V dropped 3 bases and J dropped 0 bases, with 8 bases sitting between them. CDR1 is DFQATT and CDR2 is SNEGSKA in the germline V gene (reference sequence). CDR3 residues: CSASSRSNYGYTF. CDR3 nucleotides: TGCAGTGCTAGCTCCAGATCTAACTATGGCTACACCTTC.

This chain uses TRBV20-1 with TRBJ2-5, with D hard to call. Germline values: CDR1 DFQATT, CDR2 SNEGSKA (reference sequence). V dropped 1 base and J dropped 6 bases, with 12 bases sitting between them. This CDR3 region has 13 residues. CDR3 residues: CSARVPPTQTQYF. CDR3 in DNA: TGCAGTGCTAGAGTCCCGCCGACGCAGACCCAGTACTTC.

This clonotype has a handful of counts. The gene calls are TRBV6-2 or TRBV6-3 and TRBJ2-4; D is ambiguous. The germline V and J ends were trimmed by 1 base and 3 bases, with 10 bases remaining between them. The CDR3 totals 15 residues. Germline V lookup: CDR1 MNHEY, CDR2 SVGEGT. The CDR3 loop reads CASSYLGSDKNIQYF. The CDR3, as DNA: TGTGCCAGCAGTTACTTGGGGTCGGACAAAAACATTCAGTACTTC.

The chain carries TRBV4-1 and TRBJ2-1; D gene uncertain. The CDR3 loop spans 16 amino acids. Germline V lookup: CDR1 MGHRA, CDR2 YSYEKL. V was cut by 1 base and J by 3 bases, with 13 bases left in between. CDR3: CASSQVARAFYNEQFF. The CDR3 coding sequence is TGCGCCAGCAGCCAAGTCGCCCGGGCCTTCTACAATGAGCAGTTCTTC.

This clonotype was picked up a small number of times. V usage is TRBV20-1 and J usage is TRBJ2-7; TRBD1 is a possible D gene (6 bases). Trimming shortened V by 2 bases and J by 6 bases, and 20 bases separated the two germline ends. Per germline, CDR1 DFQATT and CDR2 SNEGSKA (reference sequence). This CDR3 has 15 amino acids. This chain's CDR3 is CSARIVAGQLSEQYF. The CDR3 bases are TGCAGTGCTAGAATTGTAGCCGGACAGTTAAGCGAGCAGTACTTC.

This clonotype was counted a few times. The gene calls are TRBV13 and TRBJ2-7; possible D gene TRBD2, 6 bases. V was trimmed by 4 bases and J by 3 bases, leaving 19 bases between them. The CDR3 loop spans 16 amino acids. The germline CDR1 and CDR2 sequences are PRHDT and FYEKMQ (reference sequence). CDR3 protein: CASSSYLGGTVYEQYF. In nucleotides, the CDR3 is TGTGCCAGCAGCTCCTACCTTGGCGGGACGGTCTACGAGCAGTACTTC. The full variable domain, in which reference TRBV13 and TRBJ2-7 provide the parts outside the CDR3, is AAGVIQSPRHLIKEKRETATLKCYPIPRHDTVYWYQQGPGQDPQFLISFYEKMQSDKGSIPDRFSAQQFSDYHSELNMSSLELGDSALYFCASSSYLGGTVYEQYFGPGTRLTVT.

This clonotype has just a few counts. V and J are TRBV4-2 and TRBJ2-5; unclear D gene. V lost 0 bases, J lost 0 bases, and 5 bases lay in between. The CDR3 contains 14 residues. Germline V lookup: CDR1 LGHNA, CDR2 YNFKEQ. The CDR3 protein is CASSQETYQETQYF. The CDR3 DNA reads TGTGCCAGCAGCCAAGAGACGTACCAAGAGACCCAGTACTTC.

V is TRBV7-8 and J is TRBJ2-5; 9 positions match TRBD2. Germline CDR1 reads SGHVS; CDR2 reads FQNEAQ. J lost 1 base, V lost 4 bases, and 10 bases had no gene match. The CDR3 is 17 amino acids. The CDR3 sequence: CASSYLGTSSFQETQYF. Here the CDR3 DNA reads TGTGCCAGCAGCTACCTGGGGACTAGCAGCTTCCAAGAGACCCAGTACTTC.